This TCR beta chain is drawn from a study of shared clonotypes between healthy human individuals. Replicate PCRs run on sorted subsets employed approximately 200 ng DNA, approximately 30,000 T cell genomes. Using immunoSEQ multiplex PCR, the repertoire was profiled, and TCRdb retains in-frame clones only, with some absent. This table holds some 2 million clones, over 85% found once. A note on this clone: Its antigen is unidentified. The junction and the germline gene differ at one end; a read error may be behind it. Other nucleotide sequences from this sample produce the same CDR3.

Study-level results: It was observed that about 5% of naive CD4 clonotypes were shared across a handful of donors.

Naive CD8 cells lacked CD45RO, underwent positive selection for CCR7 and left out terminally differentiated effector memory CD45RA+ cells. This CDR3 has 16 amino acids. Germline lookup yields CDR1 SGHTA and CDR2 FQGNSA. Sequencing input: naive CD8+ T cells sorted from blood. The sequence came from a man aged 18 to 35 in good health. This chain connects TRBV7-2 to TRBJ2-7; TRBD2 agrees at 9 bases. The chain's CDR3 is CASSSPGLAGTYEQYF. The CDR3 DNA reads TGTGCCAGCAGCTCCCCAGGGCTAGCGGGAACCTACGAACAGTACTTC.